This T cell receptor beta chain was captured by sequencing in a study of shared clonotypes between healthy human individuals. Using immunoSEQ multiplex PCR, the repertoire was profiled, and TCRdb retains in-frame clones only, with some absent. The profile shows 2 million to 2.5 million clones, over 85% of them singletons. Regarding the study as a whole: Of the naive CD4 clonotypes, approximately 5% were shared across a handful of donors.

In the case of this clone: What it binds is not known. Distinct nucleotide sequences in the sample also encode this CDR3.

The TCR originated in a young man in good health. Some clones in this sample may be carry-over from other donors' samples. Material: naive CD4+ T cells from PBMCs. Subset meaning: CD45RA+ positively selected.

CDR3 residues: CASSPWTSGSSYEQYF. For the CDR3, the DNA is TGCGCCAGCAGCCCTTGGACTAGCGGGAGCTCCTACGAGCAGTACTTC. The chain couples TRBV5-1 to TRBJ2-7; 13 positions agree with TRBD2. From germline, CDR1 is SGHRS and CDR2 YFSETQ. V shed 4 bases, J shed 0 bases, and the junction held 4 bases outside the gene matches. This CDR3 is built from 16 residues.